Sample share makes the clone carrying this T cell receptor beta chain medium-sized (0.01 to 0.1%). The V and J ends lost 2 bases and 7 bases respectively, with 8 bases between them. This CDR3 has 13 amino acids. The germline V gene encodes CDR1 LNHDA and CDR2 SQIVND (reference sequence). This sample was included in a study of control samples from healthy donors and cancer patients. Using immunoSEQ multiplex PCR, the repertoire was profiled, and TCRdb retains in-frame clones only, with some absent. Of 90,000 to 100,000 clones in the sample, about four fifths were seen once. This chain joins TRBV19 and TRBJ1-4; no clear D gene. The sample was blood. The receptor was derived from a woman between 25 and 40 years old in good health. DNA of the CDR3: TGTGCCAGTAGTATACTCAAGACTGAAAAACTGTTTTTT. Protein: CASSILKTEKLFF.